Each of the 5 T cell receptor beta chains below was sequenced from the same sample in a study of T cell responses to AZD1222 COVID-19 vaccine. Assay used: immunoSEQ multiplex PCR; TCRdb lists only in-frame clones, some missing. The sample records 65,000 to 100,000 clones, approximately 80% being singletons. This sample comprised peripheral blood, obtained on day 0 of AZD1222 vaccination. The source of these receptors is an adult in good health.

This rearrangement joins TRBV27 to TRBJ1-1; TRBD1 matches at 10 bases. Germline CDR1 MNHEY, CDR2 SMNVEV (reference sequence). The CDR3 has 16 residues. The trim removed 3 bases at V and 6 bases at J, leaving 10 bases unmatched. CDR3 loop: CASSFGGTGVFSEAFF. CDR3 bases: TGTGCCAGCAGTTTCGGGGGGACAGGGGTCTTTTCTGAAGCTTTCTTT.

The chain has TRBV11-2 and TRBJ2-7, with TRBD2 identical over 14 bases. Germline CDR1 SGHAT, CDR2 FQNNGV. The CDR3 covers 17 residues. With 6 bases clipped from V and 4 bases from J, the junction kept 11 bases outside the gene matches. In DNA, the CDR3 is TGTGCCAGCAGGAGGGGGGGACTAGCGGGAGTGAGGTACGAGCAGTACTTC. Its protein is CASRRGGLAGVRYEQYF.

This chain connects TRBV5-4 to TRBJ1-6; TRBD1 agrees at 9 bases. The V gene end was trimmed by 4 bases and the J gene end by 19 bases; junction bases not matched to a gene: 18. This CDR3 is built from 15 residues. Germline CDR1 and CDR2: SGHNT and YYREEE (reference sequence). CDR3 bases: TGTGCCAGCAGCCTCCCCGGGACAGGGTATTCTGAGGAGCACTTT. Residues: CASSLPGTGYSEEHF.

The chain employs TRBV10-2 and TRBJ1-1; a weak D match, TRBD1 (5 bases). Germline V gene sequence: CDR1 WSHSY, CDR2 SAAADI. CDR3 size: 14 residues. V was clipped by 5 bases and J by 10 bases, with 20 bases between them. CDR3 loop: CASSHGMGGAGAFF. CDR3 nucleotide sequence: TGCGCCAGCAGTCACGGGATGGGAGGGGCAGGAGCTTTCTTT.

The J gene is TRBJ1-1, the V gene TRBV7-2; weak D call: TRBD1 (6 bases). Germline CDR1 and CDR2: SGHTA and FQGNSA. This CDR3 comprises 16 residues. V was pared by 3 bases and J by 11 bases, with 25 bases between. CDR3 residues: CASSFSRDTASRGAFF. The CDR3 nucleotides are TGTGCCAGCAGCTTTTCTCGGGACACCGCCTCTAGGGGGGCTTTCTTT.